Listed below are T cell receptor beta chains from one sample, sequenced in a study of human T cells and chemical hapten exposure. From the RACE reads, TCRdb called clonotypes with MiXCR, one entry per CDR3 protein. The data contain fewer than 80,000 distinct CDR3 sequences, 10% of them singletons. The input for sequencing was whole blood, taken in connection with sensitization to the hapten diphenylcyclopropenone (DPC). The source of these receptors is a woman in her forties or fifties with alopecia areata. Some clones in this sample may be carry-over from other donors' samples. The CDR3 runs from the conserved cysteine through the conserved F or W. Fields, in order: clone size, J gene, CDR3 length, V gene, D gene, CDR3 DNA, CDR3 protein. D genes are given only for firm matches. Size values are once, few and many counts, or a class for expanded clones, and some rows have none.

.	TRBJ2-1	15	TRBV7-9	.	TGTGCCAGCACCTCGGGGGAGAGCTCCTACAATGAGCAGTTCTTC	CASTSGESSYNEQFF
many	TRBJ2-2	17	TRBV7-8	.	TGTGCCAGCAGCTTAGATGTTAAGGGGGTGAACACCGGGGAGCTGTTTTTT	CASSLDVKGVNTGELFF
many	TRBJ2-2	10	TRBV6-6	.	TGTGCCAGCAGCCGGGGGGAGCTGTTTTTT	CASSRGELFF
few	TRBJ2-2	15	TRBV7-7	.	TGTGCTAGCAGCCCAGCCCTAGGAGGGGTCGGGGAGCTGTTTTTT	CASSPALGGVGELFF
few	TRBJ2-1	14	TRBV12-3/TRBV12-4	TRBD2	TGTGCCAGCAGTTGGACTAGCGGCTACAATGAGCAGTTCTTC	CASSWTSGYNEQFF
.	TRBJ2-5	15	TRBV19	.	TGTGCCAGTAGTGACCGGGACAGCGGGGGAGAGACCCAGTACTTC	CASSDRDSGGETQYF
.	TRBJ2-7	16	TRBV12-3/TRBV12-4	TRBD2	TGTGCCAGCAGCGGGACTAGCGGGAGCAATGCCTACGAGCAGTACTTC	CASSGTSGSNAYEQYF
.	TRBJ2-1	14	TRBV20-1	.	TGCAGTGCTAGTAATAGCGCATCCTACAATGAGCAGTTCTTC	CSASNSASYNEQFF
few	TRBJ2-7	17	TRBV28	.	TGTGCCAGCAGTTCCCCGAGGGGGCTAGCGTTGACCTACGAGCAGTACTTC	CASSSPRGLALTYEQYF
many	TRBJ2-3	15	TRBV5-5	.	TGTGCCAGCAGGGGGGCACAGCAAACCACAGATACGCAGTATTTT	CASRGAQQTTDTQYF
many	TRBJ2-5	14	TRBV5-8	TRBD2	TGTGCCAGCAGCGAGGTACTAGCGGGAGAGACCCAGTACTTC	CASSEVLAGETQYF
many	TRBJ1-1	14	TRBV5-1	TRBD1	TGCGCCAGCTCGGGGACAGGGCGGAGCACTGAAGCTTTCTTT	CASSGTGRSTEAFF
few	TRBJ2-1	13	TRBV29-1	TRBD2	TGCAGCGTAAAGACTAGCGGGTACAATGAGCAGTTCTTC	CSVKTSGYNEQFF
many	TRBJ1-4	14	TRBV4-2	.	TGTGCCAGCAGCCAAGATGGAAGGACTGAAAAACTGTTTTTT	CASSQDGRTEKLFF
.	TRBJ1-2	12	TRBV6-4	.	TGTGCCAGCAGTGGACCCCAAGGAGGCTACACCTTC	CASSGPQGGYTF
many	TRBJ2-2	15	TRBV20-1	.	TGCAGTGCTAGAGACGGTGCAACGAACACCGGGGAGCTGTTTTTT	CSARDGATNTGELFF
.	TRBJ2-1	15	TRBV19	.	TGTGCCTCCAACGATCCAGGTACCTTCCGGGATGAGCAGTTCTTC	CASNDPGTFRDEQFF
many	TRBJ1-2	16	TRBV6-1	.	TGTGCCAGCAGTGAAGCGCTCCCCGCCGGGAACTATGGCTACACCTTC	CASSEALPAGNYGYTF
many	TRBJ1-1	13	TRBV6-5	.	TGTGCCAGCAGCTCTCAAGCAGGGACTGAAGCTTTCTTT	CASSSQAGTEAFF
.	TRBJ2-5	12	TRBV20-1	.	TGCAGTGCTAGAATGGGTCAAGAGACCCAGTACTTC	CSARMGQETQYF
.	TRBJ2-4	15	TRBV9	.	TGTGCCAGCAGCGTAGAGGACAGGGAGGGAAACATTCAGTACTTC	CASSVEDREGNIQYF
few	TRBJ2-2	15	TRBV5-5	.	TGTGCCAGCAGCTTGGCCAATGCTCTAGGCGGGGAGCTGTTTTTT	CASSLANALGGELFF
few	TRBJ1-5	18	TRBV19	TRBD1	TGTGCCAGTAGTACTTTTCCAACCGACAGGGACCCAAATCAGCCCCAGCATTTT	CASSTFPTDRDPNQPQHF
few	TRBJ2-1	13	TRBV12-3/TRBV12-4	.	TGTGCCAGCTGCGGGCTGTCCTACAATGAGCAGTTCTTC	CASCGLSYNEQFF
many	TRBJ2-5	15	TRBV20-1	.	TGCAGTGCTAGTGCTGGGACGGCGAATCAAGAGACCCAGTACTTC	CSASAGTANQETQYF
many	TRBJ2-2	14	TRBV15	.	TGTGCCACCAGCAGAGATTTACGGGCCGGGGAGCTGTTTTTT	CATSRDLRAGELFF
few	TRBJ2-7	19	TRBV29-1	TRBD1	TGCAGCGTCCGGGGACTGCTTTCCGGACAGGGCCTGATGGCTTACGAGCAGTACTTC	CSVRGLLSGQGLMAYEQYF
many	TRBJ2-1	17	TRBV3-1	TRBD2	TGTGCCAGCAGCCAAGATTACGGCGGGAGGGCCGGAGATGAGCAGTTCTTC	CASSQDYGGRAGDEQFF
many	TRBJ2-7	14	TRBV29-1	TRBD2	TGCAGCGTAGTCGCGTCTAGCGGGAGCTACGAGCAGTACTTC	CSVVASSGSYEQYF
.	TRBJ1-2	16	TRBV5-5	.	TGTGCCAGCAGCTTGGACCCTACACTTCGCAACTATGGCTACACCTTC	CASSLDPTLRNYGYTF
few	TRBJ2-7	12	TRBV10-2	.	TGCGCCAGCAGCCATAACAAGGTCGAGCAGTACTTC	CASSHNKVEQYF
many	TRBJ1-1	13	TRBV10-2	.	TGCGCCAGCAGGAGACAGGTGGCCGAGGAAGCTTTCTTT	CASRRQVAEEAFF
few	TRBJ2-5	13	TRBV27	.	TGTGCCAGCAGTCGGGGCTTAACAGAGACCCAGTACTTC	CASSRGLTETQYF
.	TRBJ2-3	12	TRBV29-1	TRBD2	TGCAGCGGCCTACTAGCGACAGATACGCAGTATTTT	CSGLLATDTQYF
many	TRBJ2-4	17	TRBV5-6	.	TGTGCCAGCAGCAAGCTCCACAGGGGACTAGCCAAAAACATTCAGTACTTC	CASSKLHRGLAKNIQYF
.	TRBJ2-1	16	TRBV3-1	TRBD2	TGTGCCAGCAGCCAAGGACGAGCGGGAGGGGACAATGAGCAGTTCTTC	CASSQGRAGGDNEQFF
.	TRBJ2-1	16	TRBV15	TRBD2	TGTGCCACCAGCAGAGATTCCCTAGCGGGAGGGGATGAGCAGTTCTTC	CATSRDSLAGGDEQFF
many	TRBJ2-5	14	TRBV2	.	TGTGCCAGCAGTGAAGCGCTATCAGGGGAGACCCAGTACTTC	CASSEALSGETQYF
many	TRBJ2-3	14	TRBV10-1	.	TGCGCCAGCAGTGAATCGGAGGGACCAGATACGCAGTATTTT	CASSESEGPDTQYF
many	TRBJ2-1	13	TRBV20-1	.	TGCAGTGCCAGCAGGGGGGCGGGCAATGAGCAGTTCTTC	CSASRGAGNEQFF
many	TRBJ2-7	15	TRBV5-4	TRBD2	TGTGCCAGCAGCCCGGGAGGGCCCTCTGTTTACGAGCAGTACTTC	CASSPGGPSVYEQYF